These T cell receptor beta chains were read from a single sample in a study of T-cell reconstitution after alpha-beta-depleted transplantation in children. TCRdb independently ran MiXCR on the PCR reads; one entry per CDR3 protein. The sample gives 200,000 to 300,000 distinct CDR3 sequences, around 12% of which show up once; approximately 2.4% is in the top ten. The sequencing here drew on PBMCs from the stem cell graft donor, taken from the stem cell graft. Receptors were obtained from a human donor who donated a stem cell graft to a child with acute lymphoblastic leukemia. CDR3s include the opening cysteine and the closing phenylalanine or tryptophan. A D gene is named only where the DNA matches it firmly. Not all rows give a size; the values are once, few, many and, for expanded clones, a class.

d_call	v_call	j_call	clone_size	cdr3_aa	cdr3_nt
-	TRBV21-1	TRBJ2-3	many	CASSKGLEGEVDTQYF	TGTGCCAGCAGCAAAGGCCTGGAGGGAGAGGTAGATACGCAGTATTTT
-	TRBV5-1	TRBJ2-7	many	CASSFGDRHYEQYF	TGCGCCAGCAGCTTTGGCGACAGGCACTACGAGCAGTACTTC
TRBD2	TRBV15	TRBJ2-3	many	CATSRDGLAGGPADTQYF	TGTGCCACCAGCAGAGATGGCCTAGCGGGAGGGCCAGCAGATACGCAGTATTTT
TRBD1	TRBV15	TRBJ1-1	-	CATSPLQGKSTEAFF	TGTGCCACCAGCCCTCTACAGGGGAAATCCACTGAAGCTTTCTTT
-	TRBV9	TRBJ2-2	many	CASSVPRNKNAGTGELFF	TGTGCCAGCAGCGTCCCACGCAACAAAAACGCCGGCACCGGGGAGCTGTTTTTT
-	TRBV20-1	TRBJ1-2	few	CCARPENRRAYGYTF	TGCTGTGCTAGACCCGAAAACAGGCGGGCCTATGGCTACACCTTC
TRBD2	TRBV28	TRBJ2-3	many	CASRSRTAGGNTDTQYF	TGTGCCAGCAGGAGCCGGACGGCGGGAGGGAACACAGATACGCAGTATTTT
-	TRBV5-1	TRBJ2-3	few	CASSLGGVSTDTQYF	TGCGCCAGCAGCTTAGGCGGGGTTAGCACAGATACGCAGTATTTT
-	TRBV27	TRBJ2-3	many	CASSLTGQGGRDTQYF	TGTGCCAGCAGTTTGACAGGACAAGGGGGGCGAGATACGCAGTATTTT
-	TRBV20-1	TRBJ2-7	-	CSASLVRGARIEQYF	TGCAGTGCTAGCTTGGTAAGAGGTGCCCGGATCGAGCAGTACTTC
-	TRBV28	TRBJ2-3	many	CASSLRQGGSDTQYF	TGTGCCAGCAGTTTGAGACAGGGAGGGTCAGATACGCAGTATTTT
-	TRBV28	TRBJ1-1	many	CASSFRGRDTEAFF	TGTGCCAGCAGTTTCAGGGGTCGGGACACTGAAGCTTTCTTT
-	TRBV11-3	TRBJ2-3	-	CASSLEGWPDTQYF	TGTGCCAGCAGCCTGGAGGGTTGGCCAGATACGCAGTATTTT
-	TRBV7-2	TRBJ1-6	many	CASSRDGGNSPLHF	TGTGCCAGCAGCCGTGATGGGGGGAACTCACCCCTCCACTTT
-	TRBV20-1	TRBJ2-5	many	CSASGAGTQYF	TGCAGTGCTAGCGGGGCGGGGACCCAGTACTTC
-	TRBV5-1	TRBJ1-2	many	CASSLDWDVGYTF	TGCGCCAGCAGCTTGGACTGGGACGTGGGCTACACCTTC
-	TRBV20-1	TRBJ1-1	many	CSASGKNFMNTEAFF	TGCAGTGCTAGTGGAAAGAACTTTATGAACACTGAAGCTTTCTTT
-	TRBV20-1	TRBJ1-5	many	CSARGARELQPQHF	TGCAGTGCTAGAGGTGCCAGAGAGCTCCAGCCCCAGCATTTT
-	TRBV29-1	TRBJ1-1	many	CSVGGLRERGAFF	TGCAGCGTTGGTGGTTTGAGGGAAAGAGGGGCTTTCTTT
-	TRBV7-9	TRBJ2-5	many	CASSLAWQEPQETQYF	TGTGCCAGCAGCTTAGCTTGGCAGGAACCCCAAGAGACCCAGTACTTC
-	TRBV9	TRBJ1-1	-	CASSGLVGNTEAFF	TGTGCCAGCAGCGGCCTAGTGGGGAACACTGAAGCTTTCTTT
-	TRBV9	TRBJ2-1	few	CASSDLTGEQFF	TGTGCCAGCAGCGACTTAACCGGTGAGCAGTTCTTC
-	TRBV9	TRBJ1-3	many	CASSPTRSGGNTIYF	TGTGCCAGCAGCCCTACCCGGAGTGGGGGAAACACCATATATTTT
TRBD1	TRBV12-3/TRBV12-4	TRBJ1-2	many	CASRLGQGGDGYTF	TGTGCCAGCCGCTTAGGGCAGGGGGGCGATGGCTACACCTTC
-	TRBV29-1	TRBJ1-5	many	CSVGDSNQPQHF	TGCAGCGTTGGGGACAGCAATCAGCCCCAGCATTTT
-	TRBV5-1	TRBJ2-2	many	CASPADTGELFF	TGCGCCAGCCCTGCTGATACCGGGGAGCTGTTTTTT
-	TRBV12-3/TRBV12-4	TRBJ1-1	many	CATGSSMNTEAFF	TGTGCCACTGGAAGTTCAATGAACACTGAAGCTTTCTTT
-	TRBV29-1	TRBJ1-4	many	CSVVLGAKLFF	TGCAGCGTTGTTTTGGGAGCAAAACTGTTTTTT
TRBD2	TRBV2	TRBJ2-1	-	CASRRVAGVSNNEQFF	TGTGCCAGCCGGAGAGTAGCGGGGGTTTCCAACAATGAGCAGTTCTTC
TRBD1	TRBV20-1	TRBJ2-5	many	CSAQRGPLYQETQYF	TGCAGTGCCCAAAGGGGGCCCTTGTACCAAGAGACCCAGTACTTC
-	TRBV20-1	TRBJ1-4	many	CSALALGLGEKLFF	TGCAGTGCCCTAGCTTTGGGTTTGGGTGAAAAACTGTTTTTT
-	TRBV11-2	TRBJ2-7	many	CASRINYEQYF	TGTGCCAGCAGGATCAACTACGAGCAGTACTTC
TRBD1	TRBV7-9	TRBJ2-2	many	CASSGKQGATGELFF	TGTGCCAGCAGCGGAAAACAGGGGGCGACCGGGGAGCTGTTTTTT
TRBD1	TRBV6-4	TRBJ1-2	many	CASSVTGSYGYTF	TGTGCCAGCAGTGTGACAGGGAGCTATGGCTACACCTTC
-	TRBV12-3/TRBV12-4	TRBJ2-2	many	CASSLVRGGELFF	TGTGCCAGCAGTTTAGTGCGAGGCGGGGAGCTGTTTTTT
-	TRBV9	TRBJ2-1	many	CASSPRPVGRGNEQFF	TGTGCCAGCAGCCCCCGACCGGTGGGGAGAGGCAATGAGCAGTTCTTC
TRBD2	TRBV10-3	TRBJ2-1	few	CAISESGTSGNEQFF	TGTGCCATCAGTGAGTCGGGGACTAGCGGCAATGAGCAGTTCTTC
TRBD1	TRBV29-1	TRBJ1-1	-	CSVGAGGTTEAFF	TGCAGCGTTGGGGCAGGGGGGACCACTGAAGCTTTCTTT
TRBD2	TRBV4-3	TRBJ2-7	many	CASSQDRLAGGSPAYEQYF	TGCGCCAGCAGCCAAGATCGACTAGCGGGAGGCTCGCCGGCCTACGAGCAGTACTTC
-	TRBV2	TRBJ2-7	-	CASSAGEGREQYF	TGTGCCAGCAGTGCAGGGGAGGGTCGCGAGCAGTACTTC
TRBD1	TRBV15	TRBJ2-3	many	CATSETGATDTQYF	TGTGCCACCAGCGAGACAGGGGCGACAGATACGCAGTATTTT
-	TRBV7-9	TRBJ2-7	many	CASSLGGGVTRDEQYF	TGTGCCAGCAGCTTAGGAGGGGGGGTCACTCGCGACGAGCAGTACTTC
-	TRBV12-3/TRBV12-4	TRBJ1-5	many	CASSLERAGTQPQHF	TGTGCCAGCAGTTTAGAGCGGGCAGGGACTCAGCCCCAGCATTTT
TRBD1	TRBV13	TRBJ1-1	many	CASSSGQAEAFF	TGTGCCAGCAGCTCGGGACAGGCCGAAGCTTTCTTT
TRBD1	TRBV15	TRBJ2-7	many	CATSRPWGTGVSYEQYF	TGTGCCACCAGCAGACCTTGGGGGACAGGGGTCTCCTACGAGCAGTACTTC
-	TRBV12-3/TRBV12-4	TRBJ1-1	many	CASSLGGSHSEAFF	TGTGCCAGCTCTCTCGGTGGGAGCCATAGTGAAGCTTTCTTT